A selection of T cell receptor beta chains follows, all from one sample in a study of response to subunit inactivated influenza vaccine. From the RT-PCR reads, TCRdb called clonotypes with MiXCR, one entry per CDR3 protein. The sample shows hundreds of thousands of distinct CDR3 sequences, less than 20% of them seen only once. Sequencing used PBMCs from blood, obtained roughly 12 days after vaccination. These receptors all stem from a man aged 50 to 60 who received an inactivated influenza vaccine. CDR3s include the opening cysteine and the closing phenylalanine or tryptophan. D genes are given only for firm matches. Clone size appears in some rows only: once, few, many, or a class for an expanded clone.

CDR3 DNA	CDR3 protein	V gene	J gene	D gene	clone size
TGTGCCAGCAGTGAAAGACGGCCCATGAACACTGAAGCTTTCTTT	CASSERRPMNTEAFF	TRBV6-1	TRBJ1-1	-	-
TGTGCCAGCAGCTTCATAAGGGGGTCCTACAATGAGCAGTTCTTC	CASSFIRGSYNEQFF	TRBV11-2	TRBJ2-1	-	few
TGCGCCAGCAGCCAAGATTTGGCGGGAGGGTACGTGGCCAACGTCCTGACTTTC	CASSQDLAGGYVANVLTF	TRBV4-3	TRBJ2-6	TRBD2	-
TGTGCCAGCAGCCAAGTTGACAGGTCCTTACCAGATACGCAGTATTTT	CASSQVDRSLPDTQYF	TRBV3-1	TRBJ2-3	-	-
TGTGCCAGCACCACCAGAGCAGAAGAGACCCAGTACTTC	CASTTRAEETQYF	TRBV7-2	TRBJ2-5	-	-
TGTGCCAGCGCACGGAAGGGGTTTGGCTACACCTTC	CASARKGFGYTF	TRBV28	TRBJ1-2	-	once
TGTGCCAGCAGCCCCACAAGATTAGCGGATAACTACGAGCAGTACTTC	CASSPTRLADNYEQYF	TRBV7-8	TRBJ2-7	-	many
TGTGCCAGCAGTTTCGATGGGAATAGCAATCAGCCCCAGCATTTT	CASSFDGNSNQPQHF	TRBV12-3/TRBV12-4	TRBJ1-5	-	-
TGCAGCGCCCACCAGACTAGCGGTGATACGCAGTATTTT	CSAHQTSGDTQYF	TRBV29-1	TRBJ2-3	TRBD2	-
TGCAGTGCTAGAGATCGGACAGGGTGGACTGAAGCTTTCTTT	CSARDRTGWTEAFF	TRBV20-1	TRBJ1-1	TRBD1	few
TGTGCCAGCAGCTTGGGAGTTACCAGGCAAGAGACCCAGTACTTC	CASSLGVTRQETQYF	TRBV5-5	TRBJ2-5	-	-
TGTGCCAGCAGTTTAAGGTCTAGCGGGGGGGGGAATGAGCAGTTCTTC	CASSLRSSGGGNEQFF	TRBV12-3/TRBV12-4	TRBJ2-1	TRBD2	few
TGCGCCAGCAGCCAAGACTTCGGGAGGTTCAGCACAGATACGCAGTATTTT	CASSQDFGRFSTDTQYF	TRBV4-3	TRBJ2-3	TRBD2	-
TGCAGCTTCCGCACCGGGGGCCGGGACCGACACACTGAAGCTTTCTTT	CSFRTGGRDRHTEAFF	TRBV29-1	TRBJ1-1	-	few
TGCAGCGTTGGACCCATTTTAGCGGGGGGGCATAGGTTCTTC	CSVGPILAGGHRFF	TRBV29-1	TRBJ2-1	TRBD2	few
TGCAGCGTAATAAAGCTAGATACGCAGTATTTT	CSVIKLDTQYF	TRBV29-1	TRBJ2-3	-	few
TGTGCCAGCGGACAGAGTGTGCGAGGAAACACCATATATTTT	CASGQSVRGNTIYF	TRBV2	TRBJ1-3	-	-
TGTGCCAGCAGTCGCTATAGCGGGGGGGCCTCAGGGGAGACCCAGTACTTC	CASSRYSGGASGETQYF	TRBV6-1	TRBJ2-5	TRBD2	few
TGTGCCAGCAGCTATCAAGAGGGGGCAGCTGGAAACACCATATATTTT	CASSYQEGAAGNTIYF	TRBV7-2	TRBJ1-3	TRBD1	few
TGCAGTGCTAGACCTGGGACTAGCGGGTCGCTGGGGCAGTACTTC	CSARPGTSGSLGQYF	TRBV20-1	TRBJ2-7	TRBD2	few
TGTGCCAGCAGATACGGGGCAGGGCTTGGAGAGACCCAGTACTTC	CASRYGAGLGETQYF	TRBV6-5	TRBJ2-5	-	-
TGTGCCATTAGAACCGGGACTAGCGGGAGTATCCAAGAGACCCAGTACTTC	CAIRTGTSGSIQETQYF	TRBV2	TRBJ2-5	TRBD2	once
TGCAGTGCTAGAGCACCGGGACTAGCGGCCTACAATGAGCAGTTCTTC	CSARAPGLAAYNEQFF	TRBV20-1	TRBJ2-1	TRBD2	many
TGTGCCAGCAGTCCAAAGGGGCGGAGGGCTTACTCCTACAATGAGCAGTTCTTC	CASSPKGRRAYSYNEQFF	TRBV28	TRBJ2-1	-	few
TGTGCCAGCAGTGAGGTGGGGCAGGGCACTGAAGCTTTCTTT	CASSEVGQGTEAFF	TRBV25-1	TRBJ1-1	-	many
TGTGCCAGCAGCGGAAACACCATATATTTT	CASSGNTIYF	TRBV28	TRBJ1-3	-	-
TGCGCCAGCAGCTCCGCCGGGACAGACACAGATACGCAGTATTTT	CASSSAGTDTDTQYF	TRBV10-1	TRBJ2-3	TRBD1	-
TGCGCCAGCAGCCAGGCAACGCTTTACAATGAGCAGTTCTTC	CASSQATLYNEQFF	TRBV4-1	TRBJ2-1	-	-
TGCGCCAGCAGCCCTTGGGCGGACTATGGCTACACCTTC	CASSPWADYGYTF	TRBV5-1	TRBJ1-2	-	-
TGTGCCAGCAGCCAAGGCGGAGCTAACACCGGGGAGCTGTTTTTT	CASSQGGANTGELFF	TRBV3-1	TRBJ2-2	-	-
TGTGCCACCAGTGACCGCGCCGCTTACGAGCAGTACTTC	CATSDRAAYEQYF	TRBV24-1	TRBJ2-7	-	-
TGTGCCAGCAGTGAATCGGGCAGGGTAGAGGAAAAACTGTTTTTT	CASSESGRVEEKLFF	TRBV25-1	TRBJ1-4	-	-
TGTGCCAGCAGTTTCCCTAAACGGTTCGGCAATCAGCCCCAGCATTTT	CASSFPKRFGNQPQHF	TRBV27	TRBJ1-5	-	few
TGTGCCATCAGTGAGTCGGGCAGTTCTTACGAGCAGTACTTC	CAISESGSSYEQYF	TRBV10-3	TRBJ2-7	-	many
TGTGCCAGCAGTTACACGGATAATTCACCCCTCCACTTT	CASSYTDNSPLHF	TRBV6-6	TRBJ1-6	-	-
TGTGCCACCTCGAACGCGGGACAACGGTACAATGAGCAGTTCTTC	CATSNAGQRYNEQFF	TRBV19	TRBJ2-1	-	few
TGTGCCAGCACCCTAATATTGAACACTGAAGCTTTCTTT	CASTLILNTEAFF	TRBV6-2/TRBV6-3	TRBJ1-1	-	-
TGTGCCAGCAGCCAAGGTCTGTGGGGCACAGATACGCAGTATTTT	CASSQGLWGTDTQYF	TRBV4-2	TRBJ2-3	-	few
TGTGCCAGCAGCTCCGGGACGCATAGCACAGATACGCAGTATTTT	CASSSGTHSTDTQYF	TRBV11-2	TRBJ2-3	-	few
TGTGCCAGCAGGAGACAGGGGGAGGTCACTGAAGCTTTCTTT	CASRRQGEVTEAFF	TRBV12-3/TRBV12-4	TRBJ1-1	TRBD1	-
TGCAGCGTCGTTCCATCGGTGAGCTCCTACGAGCAGTACTTC	CSVVPSVSSYEQYF	TRBV29-1	TRBJ2-7	-	few
TGTGCCAGCAGCTTATTGGACGAAGCTTACAATGAGCAGTTCTTC	CASSLLDEAYNEQFF	TRBV11-2	TRBJ2-1	-	few
TGTGCCAGCAGCCGCCGGGGGCAAGGCAATCAGCCCCAGCATTTT	CASSRRGQGNQPQHF	TRBV28	TRBJ1-5	-	few
TGTGCCAGCAGCTTGCCGGGTGGGGGGAACACTGAAGCTTTCTTT	CASSLPGGGNTEAFF	TRBV7-8	TRBJ1-1	-	few